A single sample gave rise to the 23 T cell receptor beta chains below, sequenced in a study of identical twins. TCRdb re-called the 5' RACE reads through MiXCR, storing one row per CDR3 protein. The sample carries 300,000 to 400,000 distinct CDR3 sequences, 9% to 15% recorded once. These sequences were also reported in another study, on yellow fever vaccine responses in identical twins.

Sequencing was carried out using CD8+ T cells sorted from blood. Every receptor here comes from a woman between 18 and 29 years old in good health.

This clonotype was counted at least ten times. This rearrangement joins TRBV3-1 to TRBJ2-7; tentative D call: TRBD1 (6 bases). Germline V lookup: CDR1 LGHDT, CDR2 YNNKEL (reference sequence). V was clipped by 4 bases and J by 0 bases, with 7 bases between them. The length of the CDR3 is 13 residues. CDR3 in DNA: TGTGCCAGCAGCCCGGGACACTCCTACGAGCAGTACGTC. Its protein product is CASSPGHSYEQYV.

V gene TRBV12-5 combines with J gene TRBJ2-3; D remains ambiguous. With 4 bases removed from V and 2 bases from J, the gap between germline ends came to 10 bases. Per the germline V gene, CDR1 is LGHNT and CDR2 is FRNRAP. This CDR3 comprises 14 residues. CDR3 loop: CASGSGPDTDTQYF. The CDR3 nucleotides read TGTGCTAGTGGTTCCGGACCAGACACAGATACGCAGTATTTT.

For the CDR3, the DNA is TGTGCCAGCAGTAGTTTGCTCACAGGGTTGGGCACAGATACGCAGTATTTT. Translating it yields CASSSLLTGLGTDTQYF. V gene TRBV27 combines with J gene TRBJ2-3; a weak D match, TRBD1 (6 bases). V gave up 5 bases and J gave up 1 base, with 19 bases separating them. Germline CDR1 is MNHEY and CDR2 is SMNVEV (reference sequence). This CDR3 has 17 residues.

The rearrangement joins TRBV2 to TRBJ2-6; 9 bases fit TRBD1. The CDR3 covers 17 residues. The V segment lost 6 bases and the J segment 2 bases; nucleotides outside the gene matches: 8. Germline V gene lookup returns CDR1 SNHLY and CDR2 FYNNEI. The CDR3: CASRSQGAQPGANVLTF. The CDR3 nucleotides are TGTGCCAGCAGATCACAGGGGGCTCAACCTGGGGCCAACGTCCTGACTTTC. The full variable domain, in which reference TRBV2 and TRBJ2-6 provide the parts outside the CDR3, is EPEVTQTPSHQVTQMGQEVILRCVPISNHLYFYWYRQILGQKVEFLVSFYNNEISEKSEIFDDQFSVERPDGSNFTLKIRSTKLEDSAMYFCASRSQGAQPGANVLTFGAGSRLTVL.

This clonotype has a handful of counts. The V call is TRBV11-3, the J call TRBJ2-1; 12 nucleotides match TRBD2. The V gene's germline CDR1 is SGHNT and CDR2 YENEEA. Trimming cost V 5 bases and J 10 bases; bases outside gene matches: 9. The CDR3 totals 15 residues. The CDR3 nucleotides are TGTGCCAGCAGCCTAATGACTAGCGGGAGAGGGGAGCAGTTCTTC. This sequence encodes CASSLMTSGRGEQFF.

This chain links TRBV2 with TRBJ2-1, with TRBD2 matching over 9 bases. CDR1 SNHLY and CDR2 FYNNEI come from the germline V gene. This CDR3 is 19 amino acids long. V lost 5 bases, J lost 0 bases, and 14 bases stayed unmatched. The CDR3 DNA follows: TGTGCCAGCAGTCCCGATGCCTTAGCGGGAGAGATCTCCTACAATGAGCAGTTCTTC. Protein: CASSPDALAGEISYNEQFF.

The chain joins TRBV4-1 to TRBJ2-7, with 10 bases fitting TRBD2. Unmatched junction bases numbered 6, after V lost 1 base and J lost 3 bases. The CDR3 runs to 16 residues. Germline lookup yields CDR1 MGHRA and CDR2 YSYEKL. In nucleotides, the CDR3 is TGCGCCAGCAGCCAAGCGGGAGCTAGCGGGGGCTACGAGCAGTACTTC. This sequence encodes CASSQAGASGGYEQYF.

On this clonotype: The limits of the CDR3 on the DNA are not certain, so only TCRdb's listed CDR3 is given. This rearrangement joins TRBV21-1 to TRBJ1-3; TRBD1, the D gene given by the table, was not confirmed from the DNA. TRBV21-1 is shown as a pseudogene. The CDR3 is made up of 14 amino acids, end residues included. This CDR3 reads CASIPWGTGNTIYF.

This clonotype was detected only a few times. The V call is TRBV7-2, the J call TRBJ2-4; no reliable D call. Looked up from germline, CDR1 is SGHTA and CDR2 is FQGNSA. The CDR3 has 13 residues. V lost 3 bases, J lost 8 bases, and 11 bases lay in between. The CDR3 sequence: CASSLEYQDIQYF. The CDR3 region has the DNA TGTGCCAGCAGCTTGGAGTATCAGGACATTCAGTACTTC. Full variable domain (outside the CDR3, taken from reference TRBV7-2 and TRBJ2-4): GAGVSQSPSNKVTEKGKDVELRCDPISGHTALYWYRQSLGQGLEFLIYFQGNSAPDKSGLPSDRFSAERTGGSVSTLTIQRTQQEDSAVYLCASSLEYQDIQYFGAGTRLSVL.

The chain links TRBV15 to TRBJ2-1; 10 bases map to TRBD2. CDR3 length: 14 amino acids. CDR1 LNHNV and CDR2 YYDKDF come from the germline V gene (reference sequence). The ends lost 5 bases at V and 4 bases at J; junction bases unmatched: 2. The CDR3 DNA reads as TGTGCCACCAGCGTAGCGGGAGGATACAATGAGCAGTTCTTC. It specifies CATSVAGGYNEQFF. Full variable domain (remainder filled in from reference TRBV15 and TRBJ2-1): DAMVIQNPRYQVTQFGKPVTLSCSQTLNHNVMYWYQQKSSQAPKLLFHYYDKDFNNEADTPDNFQSRRPNTSFCFLDIRSPGLGDTAMYLCATSVAGGYNEQFFGPGTRLTVL.

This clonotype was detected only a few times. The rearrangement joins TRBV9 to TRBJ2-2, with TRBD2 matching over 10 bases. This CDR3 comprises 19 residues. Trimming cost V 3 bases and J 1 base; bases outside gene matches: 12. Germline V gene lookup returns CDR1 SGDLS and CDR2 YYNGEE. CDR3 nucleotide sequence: TGTGCCAGCAGCGAGAACCATAGGACTAGCGGATTGAACACCGGGGAGCTGTTTTTT. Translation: CASSENHRTSGLNTGELFF.

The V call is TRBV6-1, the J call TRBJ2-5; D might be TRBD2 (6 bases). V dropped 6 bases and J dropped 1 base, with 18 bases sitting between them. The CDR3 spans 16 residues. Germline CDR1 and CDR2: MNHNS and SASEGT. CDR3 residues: CASSITPRGFQETQYF. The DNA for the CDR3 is TGTGCCAGCAGCATTACCCCCCGGGGGTTCCAAGAGACCCAGTACTTC.

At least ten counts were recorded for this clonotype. The CDR3 DNA reads TGCAGTGCTAGGTCTTCCGAGCACGGCTCCTACAATGAGCAGTTCTTC. This translates into CSARSSEHGSYNEQFF. The chain employs TRBV20-1 and TRBJ2-1; D is undetermined. V was clipped by 3 bases and J by 0 bases, with 15 bases between them. The length of the CDR3 is 16 residues. Germline loops: CDR1 DFQATT, CDR2 SNEGSKA (reference sequence).

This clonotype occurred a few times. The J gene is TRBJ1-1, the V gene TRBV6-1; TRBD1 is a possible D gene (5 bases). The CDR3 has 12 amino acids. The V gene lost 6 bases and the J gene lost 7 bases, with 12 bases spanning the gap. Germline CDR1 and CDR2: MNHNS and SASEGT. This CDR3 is CASRSGGDEAFF. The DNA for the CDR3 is TGTGCCAGCAGGAGTGGGGGTGATGAAGCTTTCTTT.

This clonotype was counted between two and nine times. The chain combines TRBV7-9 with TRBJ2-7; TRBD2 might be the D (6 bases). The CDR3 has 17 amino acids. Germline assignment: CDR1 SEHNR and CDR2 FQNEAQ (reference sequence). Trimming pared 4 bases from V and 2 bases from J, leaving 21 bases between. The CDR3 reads CASSSLGLSGNAYEQYF. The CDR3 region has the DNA TGTGCCAGCAGCTCCTTGGGGCTTAGCGGAAACGCCTACGAGCAGTACTTC. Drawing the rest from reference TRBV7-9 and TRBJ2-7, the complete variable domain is DTGVSQNPRHKITKRGQNVTFRCDPISEHNRLYWYRQTLGQGPEFLTYFQNEAQLEKSRLLSDRFSAERPKGSFSTLEIQRTEQGDSAMYLCASSSLGLSGNAYEQYFGPGTRLTVT.

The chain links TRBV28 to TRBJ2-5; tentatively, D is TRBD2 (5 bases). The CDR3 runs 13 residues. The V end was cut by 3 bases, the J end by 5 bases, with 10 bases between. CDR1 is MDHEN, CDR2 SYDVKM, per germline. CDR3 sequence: CASSFGGYETQYF. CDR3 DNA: TGTGCCAGCAGTTTCGGCGGGTATGAGACCCAGTACTTC.

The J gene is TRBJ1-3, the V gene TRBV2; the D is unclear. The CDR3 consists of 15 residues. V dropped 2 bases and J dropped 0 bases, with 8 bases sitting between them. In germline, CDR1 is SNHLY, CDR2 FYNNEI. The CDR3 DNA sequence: TGTGCCAGCAGTGAACTCGACTCCTCTGGAAACACCATATATTTT. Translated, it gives CASSELDSSGNTIYF.

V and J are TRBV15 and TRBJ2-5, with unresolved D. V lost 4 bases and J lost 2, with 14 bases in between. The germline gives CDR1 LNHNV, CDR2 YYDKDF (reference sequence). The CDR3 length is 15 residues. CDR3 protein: CATSMPEQEQETQYF. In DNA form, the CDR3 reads TGTGCCACCAGCATGCCGGAGCAGGAACAAGAGACCCAGTACTTC.

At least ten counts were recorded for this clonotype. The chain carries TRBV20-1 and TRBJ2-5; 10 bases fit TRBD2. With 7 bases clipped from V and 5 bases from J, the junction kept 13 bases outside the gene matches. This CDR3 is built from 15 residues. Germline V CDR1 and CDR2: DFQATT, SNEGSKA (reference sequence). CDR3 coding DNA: TGCAGTGTTAGGCGGCTAGCGGGAGAGGCGGAGACCCAGTACTTC. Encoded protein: CSVRRLAGEAETQYF.

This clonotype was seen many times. The CDR3 loop is CASRQEKTGTDQETQYF. The CDR3 bases are TGTGCCAGCAGGCAAGAGAAAACCGGGACAGATCAAGAGACCCAGTACTTC. The V gene is TRBV12-3 or TRBV12-4, the J gene TRBJ2-5; 7 bases are shared with TRBD1. The junction had 15 bases not matched to a gene; V was cut back by 6 bases and J by 2 bases. This CDR3 has 17 residues.

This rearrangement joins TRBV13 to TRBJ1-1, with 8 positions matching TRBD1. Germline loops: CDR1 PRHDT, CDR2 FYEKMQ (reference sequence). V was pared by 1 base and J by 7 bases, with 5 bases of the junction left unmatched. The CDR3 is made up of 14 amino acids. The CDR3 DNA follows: TGTGCCAGCAGCTTAGAGGGACAGGCCGTTGAAGCTTTCTTT. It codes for CASSLEGQAVEAFF.

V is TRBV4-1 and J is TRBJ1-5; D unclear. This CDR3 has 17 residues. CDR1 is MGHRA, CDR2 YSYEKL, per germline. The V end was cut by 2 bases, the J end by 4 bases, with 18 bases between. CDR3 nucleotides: TGCGCCAGCAGCCAACGCGGGGAAGCGGGGAATAATCAGCCCCAGCATTTT. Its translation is CASSQRGEAGNNQPQHF.

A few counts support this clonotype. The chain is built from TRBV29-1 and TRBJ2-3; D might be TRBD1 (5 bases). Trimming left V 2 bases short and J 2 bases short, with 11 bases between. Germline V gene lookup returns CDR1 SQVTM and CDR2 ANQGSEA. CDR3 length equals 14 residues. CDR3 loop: CSVEFRRVTDTQYF. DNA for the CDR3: TGCAGCGTTGAATTTCGCAGGGTCACAGATACGCAGTATTTT.